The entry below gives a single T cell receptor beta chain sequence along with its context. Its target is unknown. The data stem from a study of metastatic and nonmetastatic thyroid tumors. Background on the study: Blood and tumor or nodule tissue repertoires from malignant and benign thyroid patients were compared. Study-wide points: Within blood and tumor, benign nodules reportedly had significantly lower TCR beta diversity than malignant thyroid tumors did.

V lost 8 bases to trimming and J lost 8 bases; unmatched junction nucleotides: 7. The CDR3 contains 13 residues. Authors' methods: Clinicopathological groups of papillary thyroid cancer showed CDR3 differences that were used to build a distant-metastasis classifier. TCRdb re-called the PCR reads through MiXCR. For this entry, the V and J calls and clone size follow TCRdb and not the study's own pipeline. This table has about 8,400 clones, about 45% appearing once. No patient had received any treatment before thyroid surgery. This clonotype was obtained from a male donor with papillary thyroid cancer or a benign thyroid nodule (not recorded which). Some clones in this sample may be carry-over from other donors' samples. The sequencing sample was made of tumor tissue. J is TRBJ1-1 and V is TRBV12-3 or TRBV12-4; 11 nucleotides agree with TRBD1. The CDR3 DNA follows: TGTGCCAGCTCGGGACAGGGGGTCCGAGAAGCTTTCTTT. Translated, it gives CASSGQGVREAFF.